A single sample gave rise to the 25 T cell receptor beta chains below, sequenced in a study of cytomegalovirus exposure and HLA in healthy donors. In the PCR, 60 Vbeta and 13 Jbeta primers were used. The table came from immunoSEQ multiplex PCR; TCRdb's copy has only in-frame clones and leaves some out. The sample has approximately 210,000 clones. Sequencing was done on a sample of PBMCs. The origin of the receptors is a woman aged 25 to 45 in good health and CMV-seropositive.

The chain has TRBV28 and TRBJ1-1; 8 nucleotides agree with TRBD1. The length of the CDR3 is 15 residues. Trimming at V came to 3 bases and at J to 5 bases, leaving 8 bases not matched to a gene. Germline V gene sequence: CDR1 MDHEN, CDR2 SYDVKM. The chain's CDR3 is CASSLEGGQGTEAFF. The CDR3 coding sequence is TGTGCCAGCAGTTTGGAAGGTGGACAGGGAACTGAAGCTTTCTTT.

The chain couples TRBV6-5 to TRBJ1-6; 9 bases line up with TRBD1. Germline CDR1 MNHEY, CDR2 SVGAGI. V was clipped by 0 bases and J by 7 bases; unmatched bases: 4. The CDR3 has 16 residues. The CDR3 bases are TGTGCCAGCAGTTACTCCGGGACAGGGAGGAATTCACCCCTCCACTTT. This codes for CASSYSGTGRNSPLHF.

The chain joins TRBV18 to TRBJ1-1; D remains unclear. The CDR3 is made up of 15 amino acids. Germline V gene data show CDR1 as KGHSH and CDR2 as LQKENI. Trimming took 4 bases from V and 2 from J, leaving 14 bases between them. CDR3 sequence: CASSQTLAANTEAFF. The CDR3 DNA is TGTGCCAGCTCACAAACACTGGCGGCTAACACTGAAGCTTTCTTT.

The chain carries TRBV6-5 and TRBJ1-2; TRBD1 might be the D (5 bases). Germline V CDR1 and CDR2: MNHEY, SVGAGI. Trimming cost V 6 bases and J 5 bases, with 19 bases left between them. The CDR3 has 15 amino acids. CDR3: CASRLIPRGIYGYTF. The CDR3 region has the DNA TGTGCCAGCAGATTAATCCCTCGGGGGATTTATGGCTACACCTTC.

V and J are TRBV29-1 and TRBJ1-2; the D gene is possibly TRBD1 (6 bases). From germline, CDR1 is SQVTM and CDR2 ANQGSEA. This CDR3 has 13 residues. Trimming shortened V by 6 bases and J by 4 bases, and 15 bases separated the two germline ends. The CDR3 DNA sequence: TGCAGCGTGCTCCCGACAGGAATCTATGGCTACACCTTC. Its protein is CSVLPTGIYGYTF.

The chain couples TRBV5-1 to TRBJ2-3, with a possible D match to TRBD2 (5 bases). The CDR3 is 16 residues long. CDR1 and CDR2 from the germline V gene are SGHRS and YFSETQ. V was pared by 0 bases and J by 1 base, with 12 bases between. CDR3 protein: CASSLGIGRGTDTQYF. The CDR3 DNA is TGCGCCAGCAGCTTGGGGATAGGGCGGGGCACAGATACGCAGTATTTT.

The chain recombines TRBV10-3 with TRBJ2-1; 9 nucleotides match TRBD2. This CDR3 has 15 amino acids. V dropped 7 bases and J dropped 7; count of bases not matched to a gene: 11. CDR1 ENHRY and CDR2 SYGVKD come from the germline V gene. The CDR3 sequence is CAITSGTTSGNEQFF. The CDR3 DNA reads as TGTGCCATCACTAGCGGGACGACGTCGGGAAATGAGCAGTTCTTC.

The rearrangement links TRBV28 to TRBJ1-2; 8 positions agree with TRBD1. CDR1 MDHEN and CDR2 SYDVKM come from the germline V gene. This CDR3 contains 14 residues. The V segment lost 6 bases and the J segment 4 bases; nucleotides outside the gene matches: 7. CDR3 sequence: CASRPRQGRYGYTF. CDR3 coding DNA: TGTGCCAGCAGACCCAGACAGGGGCGCTATGGCTACACCTTC.

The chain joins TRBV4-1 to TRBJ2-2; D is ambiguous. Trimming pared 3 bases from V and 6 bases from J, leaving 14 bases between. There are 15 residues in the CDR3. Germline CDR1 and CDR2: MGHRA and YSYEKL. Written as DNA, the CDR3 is TGCGCCAGCAGCCACTCCGACTCACGGCCCGGGGAGCTGTTTTTT. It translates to CASSHSDSRPGELFF.

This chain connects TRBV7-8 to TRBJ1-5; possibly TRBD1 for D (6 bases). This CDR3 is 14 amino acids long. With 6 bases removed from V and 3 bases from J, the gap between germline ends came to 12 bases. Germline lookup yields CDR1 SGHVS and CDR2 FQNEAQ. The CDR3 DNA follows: TGTGCCAGCAGTTACGGACAGAACAATCAGCCCCAGCATTTT. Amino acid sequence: CASSYGQNNQPQHF. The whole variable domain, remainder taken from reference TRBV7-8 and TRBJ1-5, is GAGVSQSPRYKVAKRGQDVALRCDPISGHVSLFWYQQALGQGPEFLTYFQNEAQLDKSGLPSDRFFAERPEGSVSTLKIQRTQQEDSAVYLCASSYGQNNQPQHFGDGTRLSIL.

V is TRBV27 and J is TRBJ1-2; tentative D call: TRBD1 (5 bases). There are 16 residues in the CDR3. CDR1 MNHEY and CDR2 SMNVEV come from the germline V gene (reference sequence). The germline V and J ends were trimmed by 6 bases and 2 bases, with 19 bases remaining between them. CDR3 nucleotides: TGTGCCAGCAGGAACGGAGGGACTGTATCAAACTATGGCTACACCTTC. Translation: CASRNGGTVSNYGYTF.

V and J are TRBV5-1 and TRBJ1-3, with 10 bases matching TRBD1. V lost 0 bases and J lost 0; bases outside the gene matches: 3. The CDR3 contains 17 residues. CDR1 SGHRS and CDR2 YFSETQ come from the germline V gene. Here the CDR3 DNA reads TGCGCCAGCAGCTTGGGACAGGGGGCTTTCTCTGGAAACACCATATATTTT. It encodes CASSLGQGAFSGNTIYF.

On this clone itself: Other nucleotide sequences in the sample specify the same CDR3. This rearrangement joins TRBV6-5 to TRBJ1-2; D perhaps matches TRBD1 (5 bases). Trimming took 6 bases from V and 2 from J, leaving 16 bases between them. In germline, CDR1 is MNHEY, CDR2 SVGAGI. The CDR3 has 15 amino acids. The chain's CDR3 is CASSPRTGVNYGYTF. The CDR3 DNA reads TGTGCCAGCAGCCCGAGGACGGGGGTAAACTATGGCTACACCTTC.

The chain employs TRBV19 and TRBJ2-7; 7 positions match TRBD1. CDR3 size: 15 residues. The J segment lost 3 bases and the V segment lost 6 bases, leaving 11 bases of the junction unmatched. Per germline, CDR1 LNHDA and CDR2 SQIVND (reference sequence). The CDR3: CASSPGQFEGYEQYF. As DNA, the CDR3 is TGTGCCAGTAGCCCGGGACAGTTCGAAGGCTACGAGCAGTACTTC.

CDR3 coding DNA: TGTGCCAGCAGCCGGACAGGAGCCTATGGCTACACCTTC. This codes for CASSRTGAYGYTF. The chain uses TRBV27 and TRBJ1-2; 7 bases agree with TRBD1. This CDR3 has 13 residues. Germline V lookup: CDR1 MNHEY, CDR2 SMNVEV (reference sequence). V dropped 6 bases and J dropped 4; count of bases not matched to a gene: 5.

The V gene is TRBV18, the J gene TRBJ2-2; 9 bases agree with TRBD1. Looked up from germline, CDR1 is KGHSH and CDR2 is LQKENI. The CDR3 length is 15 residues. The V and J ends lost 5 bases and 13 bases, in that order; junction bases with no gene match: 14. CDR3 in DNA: TGTGCCAGCTCATCGATCGGGGACAGGGACGCTACGCTGTTTTTT. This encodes CASSSIGDRDATLFF.

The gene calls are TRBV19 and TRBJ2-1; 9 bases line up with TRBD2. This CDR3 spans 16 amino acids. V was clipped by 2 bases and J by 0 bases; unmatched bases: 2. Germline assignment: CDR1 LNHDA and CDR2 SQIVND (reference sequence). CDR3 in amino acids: CASSIFSGSSYNEQFF. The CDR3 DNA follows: TGTGCCAGTAGTATATTTAGCGGGAGCTCCTACAATGAGCAGTTCTTC.

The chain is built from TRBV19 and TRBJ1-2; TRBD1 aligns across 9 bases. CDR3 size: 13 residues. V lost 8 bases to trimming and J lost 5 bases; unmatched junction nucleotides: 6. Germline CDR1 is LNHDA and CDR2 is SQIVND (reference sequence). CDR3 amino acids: CASYRGQGYGYTF. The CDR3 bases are TGTGCCAGTTACCGGGGACAGGGATATGGCTACACCTTC.

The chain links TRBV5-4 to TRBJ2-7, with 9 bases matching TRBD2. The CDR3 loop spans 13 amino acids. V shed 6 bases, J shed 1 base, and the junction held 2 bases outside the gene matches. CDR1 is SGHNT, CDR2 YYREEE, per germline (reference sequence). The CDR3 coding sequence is TGTGCCAGCAAGCGGGAGGCTTCCTACGAGCAGTACTTC. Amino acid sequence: CASKREASYEQYF.

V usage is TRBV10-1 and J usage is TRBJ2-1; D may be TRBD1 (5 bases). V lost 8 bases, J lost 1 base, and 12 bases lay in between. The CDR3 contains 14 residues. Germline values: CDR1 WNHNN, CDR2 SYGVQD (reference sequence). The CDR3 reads CASAKAGSYNEQFF. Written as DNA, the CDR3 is TGCGCCAGCGCGAAGGCAGGGTCCTACAATGAGCAGTTCTTC.

CDR3 in DNA: TGTGCCAGCAGCGGGGGACAGAATCAGCCCCAGCATTTT. Protein: CASSGGQNQPQHF. This chain links TRBV5-4 with TRBJ1-5; 7 bases align to TRBD1. CDR3 length: 13 residues. CDR1 and CDR2 from the germline V gene are SGHNT and YYREEE (reference sequence). V lost 4 bases and J lost 4; bases outside the gene matches: 2.

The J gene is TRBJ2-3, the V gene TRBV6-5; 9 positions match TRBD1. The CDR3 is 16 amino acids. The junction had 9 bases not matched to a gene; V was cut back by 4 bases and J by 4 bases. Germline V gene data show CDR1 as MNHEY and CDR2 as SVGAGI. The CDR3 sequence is CASSFLGTGFADTQYF. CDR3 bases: TGTGCCAGCAGTTTTCTCGGGACAGGGTTTGCAGATACGCAGTATTTT.

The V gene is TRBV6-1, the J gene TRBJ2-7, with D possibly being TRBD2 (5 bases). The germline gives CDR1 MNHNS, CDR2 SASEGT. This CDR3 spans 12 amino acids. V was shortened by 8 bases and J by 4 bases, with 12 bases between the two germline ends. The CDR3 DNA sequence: TGTGCCAGCGGCGGGTACGAATACGAGCAGTACTTC. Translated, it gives CASGGYEYEQYF.

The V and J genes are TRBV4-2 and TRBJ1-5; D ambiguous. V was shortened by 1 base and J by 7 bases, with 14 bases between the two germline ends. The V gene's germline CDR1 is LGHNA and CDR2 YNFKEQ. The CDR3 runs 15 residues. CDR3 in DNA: TGTGCCAGCAGCCAAGGGCTGTCGGCGGGGCAGCCCCAGCATTTT. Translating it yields CASSQGLSAGQPQHF.

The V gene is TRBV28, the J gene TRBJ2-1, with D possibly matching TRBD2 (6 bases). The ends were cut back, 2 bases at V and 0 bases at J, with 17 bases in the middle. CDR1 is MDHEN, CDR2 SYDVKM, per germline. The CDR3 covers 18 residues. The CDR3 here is CASSLPGAAGSSYNEQFF. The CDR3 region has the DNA TGTGCCAGCAGTTTACCGGGAGCGGCTGGGAGCTCCTACAATGAGCAGTTCTTC.